This T cell receptor beta chain was sequenced in a study of T cells in localized non-small cell lung cancer. Profiled with immunoSEQ multiplex PCR; TCRdb holds only in-frame clones, not every one. The table shows under 65,000 clones, with around 81% occurring only once. As concerns this clone: Its antigen is unknown.

The CDR3 is 14 amino acids. V dropped 1 base and J dropped 6; count of bases not matched to a gene: 2. Germline V gene data show CDR1 as SGHTA and CDR2 as FQGNSA. The study, taken as a whole, reports: Detection in adjacent lung was observed for a median around 50 of the top 100 tumor clones. Uninvolved adjacent lung showed the highest T cell clonality, exceeding tumor.

The clonotype was recovered from an older female donor with stage II squamous cell lung carcinoma. The rearrangement uses TRBV7-2 and TRBJ2-2; 7 bases are shared with TRBD1. The sequenced sample was peripheral blood, obtained before any cancer treatment. Written as DNA, the CDR3 is TGTGCCAGCAGCTTAGTAAGGGGGCCCGGGGAGCTGTTTTTT. This codes for CASSLVRGPGELFF. Full variable domain (rest looked up from reference TRBV7-2 and TRBJ2-2): GAGVSQSPSNKVTEKGKDVELRCDPISGHTALYWYRQSLGQGLEFLIYFQGNSAPDKSGLPSDRFSAERTGGSVSTLTIQRTQQEDSAVYLCASSLVRGPGELFFGEGSRLTVL.